This entry describes one T cell receptor (beta chain). There are 12 residues in the CDR3. V lost 6 bases, J lost 8 bases, and 2 bases stayed unmatched. Germline CDR1 reads SGHVS; CDR2 reads FQNEAQ. The data stem from a study of T-cell reconstitution after alpha-beta-depleted transplantation in children. As it was prepared, the TCRbeta library received unique molecular identifiers. From the PCR reads, TCRdb called clonotypes with MiXCR, one entry per CDR3 protein. Here the sample spans about 340,000 distinct CDR3 sequences, about a tenth being singletons. This specimen was PBMCs from the stem cell graft donor, taken from the stem cell graft. The source is a human donor who donated a stem cell graft to a child with acute lymphoblastic leukemia. The chain joins TRBV7-8 to TRBJ2-2; 8 bases line up with TRBD2. CDR3 in DNA: TGTGCCAGCAGAGTAGCGGGAGGGGAGCTGTTTTTT. Translated, it gives CASRVAGGELFF.